This entry describes one T cell receptor beta chain. The data stem from a study of blood T cell repertoires in COVID-19. Sequencing used immunoSEQ multiplex PCR; TCRdb keeps in-frame clones, though not all of them. The table includes 110,000 to 150,000 clones, around 82% detected once. The V gene's germline CDR1 is DFQATT and CDR2 SNEGSKA (reference sequence). This CDR3 comprises 15 residues. With V trimmed by 3 bases and J by 8 bases, 10 bases remained unmatched. This sequence originates from a human donor in a cohort sampled during active COVID-19. Sequencing used peripheral blood. The chain recombines TRBV20-1 with TRBJ1-4, with TRBD1 matching 9 bases. The CDR3 region has the DNA TGCAGTGCTAGTGCACCGGGACAGGGCTTGGAAAAACTGTTTTTT. It codes for CSASAPGQGLEKLFF.